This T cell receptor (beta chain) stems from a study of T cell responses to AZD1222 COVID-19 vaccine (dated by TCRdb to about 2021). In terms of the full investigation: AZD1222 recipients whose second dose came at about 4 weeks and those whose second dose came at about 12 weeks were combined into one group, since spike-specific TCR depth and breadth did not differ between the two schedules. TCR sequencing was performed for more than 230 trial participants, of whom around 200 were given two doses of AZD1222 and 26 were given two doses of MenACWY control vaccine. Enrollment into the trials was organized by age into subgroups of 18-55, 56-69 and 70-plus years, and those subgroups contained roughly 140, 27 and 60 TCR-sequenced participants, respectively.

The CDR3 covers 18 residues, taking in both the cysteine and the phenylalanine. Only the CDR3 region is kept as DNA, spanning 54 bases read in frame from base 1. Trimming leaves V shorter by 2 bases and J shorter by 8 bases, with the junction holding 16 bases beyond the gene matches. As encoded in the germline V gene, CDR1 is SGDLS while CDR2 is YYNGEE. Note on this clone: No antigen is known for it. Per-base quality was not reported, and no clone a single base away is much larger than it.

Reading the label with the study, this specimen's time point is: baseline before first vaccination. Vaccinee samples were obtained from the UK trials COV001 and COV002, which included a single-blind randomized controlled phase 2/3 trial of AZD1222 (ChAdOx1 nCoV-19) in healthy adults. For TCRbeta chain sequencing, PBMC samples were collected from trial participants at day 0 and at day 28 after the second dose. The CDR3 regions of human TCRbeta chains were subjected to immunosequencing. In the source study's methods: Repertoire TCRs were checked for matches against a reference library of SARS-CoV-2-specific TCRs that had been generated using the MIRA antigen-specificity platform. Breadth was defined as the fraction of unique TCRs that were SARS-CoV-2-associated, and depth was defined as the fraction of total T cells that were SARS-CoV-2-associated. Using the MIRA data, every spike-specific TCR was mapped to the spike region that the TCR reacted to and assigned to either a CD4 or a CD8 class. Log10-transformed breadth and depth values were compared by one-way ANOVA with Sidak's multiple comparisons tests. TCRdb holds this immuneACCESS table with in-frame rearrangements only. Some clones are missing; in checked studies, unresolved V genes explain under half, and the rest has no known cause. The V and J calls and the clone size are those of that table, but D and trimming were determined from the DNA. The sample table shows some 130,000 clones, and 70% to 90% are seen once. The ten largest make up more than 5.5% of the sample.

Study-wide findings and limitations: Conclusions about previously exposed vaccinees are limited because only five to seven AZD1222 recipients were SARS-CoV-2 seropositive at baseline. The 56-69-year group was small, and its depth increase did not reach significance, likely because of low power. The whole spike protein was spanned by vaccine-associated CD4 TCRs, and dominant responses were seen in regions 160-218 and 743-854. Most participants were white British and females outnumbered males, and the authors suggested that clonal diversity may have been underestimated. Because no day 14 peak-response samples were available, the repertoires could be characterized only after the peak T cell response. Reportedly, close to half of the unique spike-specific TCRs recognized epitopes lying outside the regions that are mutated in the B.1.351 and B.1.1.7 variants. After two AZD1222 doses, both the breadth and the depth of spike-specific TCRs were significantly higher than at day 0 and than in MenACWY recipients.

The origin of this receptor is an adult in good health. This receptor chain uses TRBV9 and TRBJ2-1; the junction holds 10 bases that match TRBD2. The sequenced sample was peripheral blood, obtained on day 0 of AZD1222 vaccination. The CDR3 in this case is CASSVSLAGEGGGHEQFF. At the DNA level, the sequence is TGTGCCAGCAGCGTCAGCCTAGCGGGAGAGGGCGGCGGTCATGAGCAGTTCTTC.